This T cell receptor beta chain was identified during a study of CD8+CD57+ T cells in acquired aplastic anemia. The authors sequenced patients whose flow cytometry had shown CD8+CD57+ cell expansion. Both TCR beta VDJ combination and CDR3 sequence profiling were carried out. Genomic DNA was the template for this profiling. TCRdb reanalysed the reads using MiXCR and keeps one entry per CDR3 protein. The top ten hold more than 2.5% of the sample, which has more than 95,000 distinct CDR3 sequences, approximately 36% seen once. Germline assignment: CDR1 SNHLY and CDR2 FYNNEI. The CDR3 has 12 residues. Deletions cut 6 bases from V and 5 bases from J, with 10 bases between.

The sequencing input was sorted CD4+, CD8+, or CD8+CD57+ T cells (not recorded which) from PBMCs. The V gene is TRBV2, the J gene TRBJ2-5, with a tentative D call TRBD2 (6 bases). This receptor was obtained from a human donor with aplastic anemia. CDR3 nucleotides: TGTGCCAGCAGCCTCCTAGCGGAGACCCAGTACTTC. This translates into CASSLLAETQYF.